This TCR beta chain was identified during a study of OX40 agonist ivuxolimab in advanced cancers. Concerning the study at large: Ivuxolimab was a fully human IgG2 agonistic monoclonal antibody targeting the costimulatory receptor OX40 (CD134). Intravenous ivuxolimab was administered to patients every 2 weeks at six dose levels: 0.01, 0.1, 0.3, 1.5, 3 and 10 mg/kg. The paper covers the monotherapy dose-escalation part of the phase I ivuxolimab trial, which included N of about 56 patients. Prior anti-PD-1, anti-PD-L1 or anti-CTLA-4 therapy was permitted, and 40% of dose-escalation patients had received checkpoint inhibitors. Peripheral TCRbeta sequencing was intended to test whether TCR sequence diversity was altered and clonal T-cell expansion was caused by ivuxolimab. Among the 50 to 55 dose-escalation patients, around 19 had hepatocellular carcinoma, 15 melanoma, 9 renal cell carcinoma and 9 head and neck cancer. In the dose-escalation cohort, about four fifths of patients were male, and the mean age was approximately 60 years with a range of roughly 23 to 79. Partial responses occurred in three dose-escalation patients: two with cutaneous melanoma and one with hepatocellular carcinoma.

Patients with a history of autoimmune disease or receiving systemic immunosuppression were excluded from the trial. In every dose cohort, peripheral blood was drawn for TCR sequencing at baseline, cycle 4 day 1, and cycle 7 day 1. The samples were drawn from a first-in-human, open-label, multicenter phase I dose-escalation trial of ivuxolimab. The trial enrolled adults with locally advanced or metastatic head and neck squamous cell, hepatocellular, melanoma or renal cell carcinoma. Before TCR sequencing, CD4+ T cells and CD8+ T cells were sorted from peripheral blood as separate populations. Of note for this clone: What this receptor recognizes is not known. Base qualities are not at hand, and no much larger clone is one base apart.

For sequencing of the TCRbeta CDR3 region, genomic DNA was extracted from the sorted cells. The immunoSEQ Assay was used for sequencing of TCRbeta CDR3 regions. Sourced from immuneACCESS, this table was stored by TCRdb with only in-frame sequences that have V and J called. A share of the clones is absent; for the studies checked, an unresolved V gene accounts for under half, and the remainder has no known explanation. Counted in this sample were about 36,000 clones; around 84% of them appeared once. The top ten clonotypes cover 9.5% to 15% of the sample. Broader findings and caveats from the paper: Which antigens the clonally expanded peripheral T cells were specific for was not determined. Low levels of normalized T-cell clonal expansion were also seen in some patients who did not respond. At doses of 0.1 to 3.0 mg/kg, clonal expansion of both CD4+ and CD8+ T cells in blood was seen between baseline and week 6. After ivuxolimab, more expanded clones were found on average in CD8+ T cells than in CD4+ T cells. In partial responders in the 0.1-3.0 mg/kg groups, normalized peripheral clonal expansion was found to be among the lowest, especially among CD8+ T cells.

The sample here was CD4+ or CD8+ T cells sorted from blood, taken in a trial of the OX40 agonist ivuxolimab. The clonotype originates from an adult with an advanced solid tumor such as melanoma, head and neck, liver or kidney cancer.

CDR3 protein: CASSLSLVGGKYNEQFF. The nucleotide sequence is TGTGCCAGCAGCCTGTCACTAGTGGGAGGGAAATACAATGAGCAGTTCTTC. The sequence is built from TRBV5-4 and TRBJ2-1, with 7 bases in between that match TRBD2. Reading the germline V gene (reference sequence) gives CDR1 SGHNT and CDR2 YYREEE. Clipping removes 4 bases from V and 4 bases from J, with 14 as the unmatched junction base count. The CDR3, from cysteine to phenylalanine, totals 17 residues. Only the CDR3 portion is preserved as DNA: 51 bases, with reading frame beginning at the first base.